The sequence of this T cell receptor (beta chain) was determined in a study of breast tumors, draining lymph nodes, adjacent tissues. The CDR3 has 16 amino acids. The germline gives CDR1 SNHLY, CDR2 FYNNEI. The V gene end was trimmed by 6 bases and the J gene end by 12 bases; junction bases not matched to a gene: 14. TCRdb re-called the multiplex PCR reads with MiXCR, one entry per CDR3 protein. The sample shows 150,000 to 200,000 distinct CDR3 sequences, roughly 30% of them seen only once. Breast cancer patients provided tissue from their axillary draining lymph nodes. The source of this sequence is a female donor with breast cancer. Some clones in this sample may be carry-over from other donors' samples. V usage is TRBV2 and J usage is TRBJ2-1, with 13 bases lining up with TRBD2. The sequenced material came from axillary lymph node tissue. The CDR3 DNA reads TGTGCCAGCAGGGGTAAACTAGCGGGAGGGCGTGATACGCAGTTCTTC. As protein: CASRGKLAGGRDTQFF.